This T cell receptor beta chain was sequenced for a study of blood T cells in healthy people across ages (dated by TCRdb to between 2014 and 2017). About the investigation overall: In model experiments, template switching captured about one uniquely barcoded TCR beta cDNA molecule for every two T cells. The donors were divided into four age groups: young (average around 15 years), middle-aged (about 39), aged (about 61) and long-lived (around 80). To avoid experimental bias, donors of different ages were spread randomly across the sequencing lanes. The study measured age-related changes in TCR beta repertoire diversity using deep sequencing normalized with unique cDNA molecular identifiers. The study analyzed two additional independent replicas of 1 million unique cDNA reads from the same blood draw for two donors, one aged 18 to 30 and one aged 80 or older.

Library preparation was by 5' RACE. Sequencing was carried out with an Illumina HiSeq 2500. A second about 7 to 11 cycle PCR used a sample-barcoded 5' primer and a J-beta primer mix. A unique molecular identifier was introduced onto each TCR beta cDNA molecule by a template-switch 5' adaptor carrying 12 random nucleotides. At least 2.5 million CDR3-containing paired-end reads were obtained from each sample. First-strand cDNA was synthesized from all RNA with the Mint cDNA synthesis kit, primed by a TRBC-specific oligonucleotide. All cDNA was treated with uracil-DNA glycosylase and then went through a first 18-cycle PCR with the universal primers M1SS and BC2_uni_R. Concerning the study's data processing: For normalization, 1 million high-quality reads, each with a distinct molecular identifier, were randomly selected from each sample. Instead of being binned into consensus sequences, reads that shared molecular identifiers were thrown out. MiTCR, with a Q25 quality threshold and the strictest error-elimination algorithm, was used for CDR3 identification, clonotype clustering and error correction. A nonparametric unseen species model with Euler transformation was used to estimate lower-bound total TCR beta diversity. TCRdb reran the public reads through fastp at Q25 and MiXCR, keeping productive beta chains. For every CDR3 protein sequence, its rows merge into one entry that carries the most common genes and DNA. The V and J calls here are based on TCRdb, not the publication. Counted in this sample were approximately 600,000 distinct CDR3 sequences; around 54% of them appeared once. The ten biggest clones cover roughly 34% of the sample.

The roughly 39 donors, aged 6 to 90 years, were systemically healthy Caucasian individuals from Russia. Each donor gave about 9.2 milliliters of peripheral blood, drawn into EDTA-treated Vacutainer tubes. Ficoll-Paque density-gradient centrifugation was used to isolate PBMCs, with at least 6.5 million per sample. Total RNA was extracted from PBMCs with Trizol reagent, with at least 5.5 micrograms obtained per sample. The percentages of naive CD45RAhigh/CD27high T cells were determined by flow cytometry on a PBMC aliquot from every donor. Trimming removed 5 bases from V and 6 bases from J, leaving 2 bases between the germline ends. The germline V gene sets CDR1 to MDHEN and CDR2 to SYDVKM. The CDR3 runs 11 residues from the cysteine to the phenylalanine. Solely the CDR3 DNA is kept, with 33 bases framed from the first base. This clonotype was detected only once. Its antigen is currently not known. No base quality information exists; no much larger clone differs at one position. A single read counts as weak evidence.

The paper as a whole reports these results and caveats: Conclusive comparison of naive and antigen-experienced compartments was prevented by the profiling of bulk unsorted PBMCs. The percentage of naive T cells measured by flow cytometry correlated strongly with observed TCR beta diversity. As age increased, observed TCR beta diversity per million T cells dropped in a roughly linear way, and a significant reduction was already evident by age around 41. Compared with the aged group, the long-lived group had more naive CD4+ T cells, fewer expanded clones and increased TCR diversity, a pattern suggesting age selection. Because donor CMV infection status was unknown, age-related changes in expanded clonotypes were potentially confounded. Estimates of total diversity from one million sequenced T cells were regarded as lower bounds and underestimates.

The specimen was blood. Recombination linked TRBV28 to TRBJ1-6, with no reliable assignment of the D segment. The clonotype originates from a man aged 60 to 69 in good health. This receptor carries the CDR3 CASSVNSPLHF. The DNA is TGTGCCAGCAGTGTTAATTCACCCCTCCACTTT.